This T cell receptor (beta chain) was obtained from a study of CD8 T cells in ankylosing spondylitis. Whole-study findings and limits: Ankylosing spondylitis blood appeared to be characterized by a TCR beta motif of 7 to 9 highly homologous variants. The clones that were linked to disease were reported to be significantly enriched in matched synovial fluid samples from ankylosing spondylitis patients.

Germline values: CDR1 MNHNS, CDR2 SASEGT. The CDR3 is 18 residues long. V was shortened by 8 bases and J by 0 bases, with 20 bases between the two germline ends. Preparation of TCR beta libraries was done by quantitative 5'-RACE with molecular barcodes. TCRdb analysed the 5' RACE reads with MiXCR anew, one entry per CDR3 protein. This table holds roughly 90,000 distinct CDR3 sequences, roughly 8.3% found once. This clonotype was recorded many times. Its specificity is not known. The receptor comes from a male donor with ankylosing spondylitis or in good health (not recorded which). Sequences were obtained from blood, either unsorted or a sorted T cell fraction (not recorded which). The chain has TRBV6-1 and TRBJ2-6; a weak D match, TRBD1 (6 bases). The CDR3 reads CASQYRARTYSGANVLTF. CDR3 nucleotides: TGTGCCAGCCAATACAGGGCCCGAACCTACTCTGGGGCCAACGTCCTGACTTTC.